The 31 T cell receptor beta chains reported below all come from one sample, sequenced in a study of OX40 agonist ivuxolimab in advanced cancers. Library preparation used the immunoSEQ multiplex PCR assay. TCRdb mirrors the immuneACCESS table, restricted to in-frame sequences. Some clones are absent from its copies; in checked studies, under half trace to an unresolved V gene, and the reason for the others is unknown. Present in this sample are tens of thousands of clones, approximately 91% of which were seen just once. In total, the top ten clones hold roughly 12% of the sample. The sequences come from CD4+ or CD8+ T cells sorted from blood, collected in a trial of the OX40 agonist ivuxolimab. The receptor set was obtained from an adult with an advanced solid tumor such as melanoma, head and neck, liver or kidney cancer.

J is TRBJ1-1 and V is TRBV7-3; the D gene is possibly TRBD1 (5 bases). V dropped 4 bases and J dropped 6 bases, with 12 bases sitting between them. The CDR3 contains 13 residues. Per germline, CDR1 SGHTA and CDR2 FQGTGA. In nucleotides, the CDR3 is TGTGCCAGCAGCTCCCCGGGGGGGGCTGAAGCTTTCTTT. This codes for CASSSPGGAEAFF.

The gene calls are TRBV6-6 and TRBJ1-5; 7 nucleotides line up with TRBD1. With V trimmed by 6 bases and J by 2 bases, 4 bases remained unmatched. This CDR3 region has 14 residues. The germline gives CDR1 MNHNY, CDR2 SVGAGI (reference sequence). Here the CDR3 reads CASRQGSGNQPQHF. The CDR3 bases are TGTGCCAGCAGACAGGGGTCGGGCAATCAGCCCCAGCATTTT.

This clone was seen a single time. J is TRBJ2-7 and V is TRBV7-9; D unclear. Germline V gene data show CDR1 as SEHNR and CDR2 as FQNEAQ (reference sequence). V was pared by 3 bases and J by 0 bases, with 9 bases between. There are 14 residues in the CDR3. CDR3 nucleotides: TGTGCCAGCAGCTTTTCGCCTAACTCCTACGAGCAGTACTTC. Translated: CASSFSPNSYEQYF.

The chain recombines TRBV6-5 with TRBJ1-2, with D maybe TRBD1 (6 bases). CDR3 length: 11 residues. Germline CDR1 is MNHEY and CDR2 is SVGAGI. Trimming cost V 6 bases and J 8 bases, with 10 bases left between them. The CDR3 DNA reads TGTGCCAGCAGACACAGGGCCGGCTACACCTTC. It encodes CASRHRAGYTF.

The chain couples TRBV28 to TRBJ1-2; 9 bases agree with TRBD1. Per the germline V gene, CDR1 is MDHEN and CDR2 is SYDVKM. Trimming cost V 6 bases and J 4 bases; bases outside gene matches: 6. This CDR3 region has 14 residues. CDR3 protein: CASRAPGQGYGYTF. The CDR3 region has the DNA TGTGCCAGCAGAGCACCGGGACAGGGCTATGGCTACACCTTC.

CDR3 bases: TGTGCCTACTCTAGGGTTGGGTCACCCCTCCACTTT. As protein: CAYSRVGSPLHF. V is TRBV2 and J is TRBJ1-6; no reliable D call. V was clipped by 11 bases and J by 10 bases, with 15 bases between them. This CDR3 spans 12 amino acids. Germline values: CDR1 SNHLY, CDR2 FYNNEI.

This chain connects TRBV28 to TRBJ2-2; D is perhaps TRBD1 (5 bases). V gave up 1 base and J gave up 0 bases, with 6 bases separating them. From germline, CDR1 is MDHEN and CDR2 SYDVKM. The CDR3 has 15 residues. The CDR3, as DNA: TGTGCCAGCAGTTTATTACAGGCGAACACCGGGGAGCTGTTTTTT. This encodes CASSLLQANTGELFF.

This CDR3 reads CASSPGTGVYGYTF. The CDR3 DNA sequence: TGTGCCAGCAGCCCCGGTACCGGGGTATATGGCTACACCTTC. This rearrangement joins TRBV9 to TRBJ1-2; no clear D. Per the germline V gene, CDR1 is SGDLS and CDR2 is YYNGEE. The CDR3 contains 14 residues. V was trimmed by 4 bases and J by 5 bases, leaving 15 bases between them. The variable domain in full, completed from reference TRBV9 and TRBJ1-2, reads DSGVTQTPKHLITATGQRVTLRCSPRSGDLSVYWYQQSLDQGLQFLIQYYNGEERAKGNILERFSAQQFPDLHSELNLSSLELGDSALYFCASSPGTGVYGYTFGSGTRLTVV.

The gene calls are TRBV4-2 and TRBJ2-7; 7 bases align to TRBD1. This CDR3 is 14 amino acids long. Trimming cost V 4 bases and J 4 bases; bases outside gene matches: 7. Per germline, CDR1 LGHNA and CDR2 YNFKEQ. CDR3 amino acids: CASSPGTEIYEQYF. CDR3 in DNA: TGTGCCAGCAGCCCCGGGACAGAGATATACGAGCAGTACTTC.

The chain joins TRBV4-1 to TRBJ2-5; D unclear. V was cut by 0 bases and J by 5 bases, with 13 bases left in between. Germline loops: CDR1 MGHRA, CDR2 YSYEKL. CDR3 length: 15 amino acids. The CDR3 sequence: CASSQDPLPFETQYF. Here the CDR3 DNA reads TGCGCCAGCAGCCAAGATCCCCTGCCTTTCGAGACCCAGTACTTC.

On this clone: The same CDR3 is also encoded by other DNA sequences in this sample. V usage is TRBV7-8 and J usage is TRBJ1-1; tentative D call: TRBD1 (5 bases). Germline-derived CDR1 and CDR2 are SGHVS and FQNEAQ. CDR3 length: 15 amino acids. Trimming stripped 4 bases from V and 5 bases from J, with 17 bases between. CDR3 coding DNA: TGTGCCAGCAGCTCGGGGGGGGGAGGGAGAACTGAAGCTTTCTTT. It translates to CASSSGGGGRTEAFF.

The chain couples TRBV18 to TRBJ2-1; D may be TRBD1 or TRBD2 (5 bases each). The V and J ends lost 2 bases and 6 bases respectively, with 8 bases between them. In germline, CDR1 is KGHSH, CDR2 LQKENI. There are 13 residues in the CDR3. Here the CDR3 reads CASSPGTFNEQFF. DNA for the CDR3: TGTGCCAGCTCACCAGGGACCTTCAATGAGCAGTTCTTC.

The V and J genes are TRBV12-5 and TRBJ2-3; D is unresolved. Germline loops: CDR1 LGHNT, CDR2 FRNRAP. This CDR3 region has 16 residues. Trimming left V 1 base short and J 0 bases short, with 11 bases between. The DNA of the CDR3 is TGTGCTAGTGGTTTGGGCCTGAATCCTAGCACAGATACGCAGTATTTT. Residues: CASGLGLNPSTDTQYF.

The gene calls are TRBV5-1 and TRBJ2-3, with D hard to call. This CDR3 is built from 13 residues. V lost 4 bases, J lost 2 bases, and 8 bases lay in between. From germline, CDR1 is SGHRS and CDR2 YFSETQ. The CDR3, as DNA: TGCGCCAGCAGCCTCCAGAACACAGATACGCAGTATTTT. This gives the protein CASSLQNTDTQYF.

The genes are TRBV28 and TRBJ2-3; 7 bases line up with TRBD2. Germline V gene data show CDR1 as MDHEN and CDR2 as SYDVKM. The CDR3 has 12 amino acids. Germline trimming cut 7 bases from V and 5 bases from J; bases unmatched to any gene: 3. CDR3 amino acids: CASTRGGDTQYF. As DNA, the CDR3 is TGTGCCAGCACCCGCGGGGGAGATACGCAGTATTTT. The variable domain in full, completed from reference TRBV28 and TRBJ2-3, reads DVKVTQSSRYLVKRTGEKVFLECVQDMDHENMFWYRQDPGLGLRLIYFSYDVKMKEKGDIPEGYSVSREKKERFSLILESASTNQTSMYLCASTRGGDTQYFGPGTRLTVL.

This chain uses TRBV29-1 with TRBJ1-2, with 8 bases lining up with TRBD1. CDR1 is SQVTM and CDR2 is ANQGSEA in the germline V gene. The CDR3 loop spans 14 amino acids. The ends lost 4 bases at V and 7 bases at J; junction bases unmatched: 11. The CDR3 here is CSVVGARGQLGYTF. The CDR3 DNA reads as TGCAGCGTTGTCGGGGCCAGGGGGCAACTTGGCTACACCTTC.

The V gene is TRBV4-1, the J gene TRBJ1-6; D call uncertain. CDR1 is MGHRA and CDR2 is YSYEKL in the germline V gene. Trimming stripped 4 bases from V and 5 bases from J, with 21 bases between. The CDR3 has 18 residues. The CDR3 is CASSLYATVRTHNSPLHF. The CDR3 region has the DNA TGCGCCAGCAGCCTCTACGCGACCGTAAGAACACATAATTCACCCCTCCACTTT.

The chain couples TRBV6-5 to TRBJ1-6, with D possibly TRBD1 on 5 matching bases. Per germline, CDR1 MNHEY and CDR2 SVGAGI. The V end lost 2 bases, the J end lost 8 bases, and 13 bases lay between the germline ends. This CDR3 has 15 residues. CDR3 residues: CASSYRRGGDSPLHF. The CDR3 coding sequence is TGTGCCAGCAGTTACAGGAGGGGAGGAGATTCACCCCTCCACTTT.

Written as DNA, the CDR3 is TGCGCCAGCAGCATACCGGGACAGGGGTTCTCCGGGGAGCTGTTTTTT. Its protein product is CASSIPGQGFSGELFF. This chain joins TRBV5-1 and TRBJ2-2, with 10 bases aligning to TRBD1. In germline, CDR1 is SGHRS, CDR2 YFSETQ. The CDR3 is made up of 16 amino acids. Germline trimming cut 4 bases from V and 6 bases from J; bases unmatched to any gene: 9.

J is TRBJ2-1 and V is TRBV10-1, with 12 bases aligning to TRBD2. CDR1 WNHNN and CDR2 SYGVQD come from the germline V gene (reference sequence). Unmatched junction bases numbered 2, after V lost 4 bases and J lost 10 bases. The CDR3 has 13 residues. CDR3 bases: TGCGCCAGCAGTGGGACTAGCGGGATGGAGCAGTTCTTC. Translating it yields CASSGTSGMEQFF.

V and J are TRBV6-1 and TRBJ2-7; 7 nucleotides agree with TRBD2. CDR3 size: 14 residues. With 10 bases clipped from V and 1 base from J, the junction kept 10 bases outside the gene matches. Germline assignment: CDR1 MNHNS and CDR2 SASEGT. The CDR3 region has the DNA TGTGCCACGGATGCTAGCGGAGTTTCCTACGAGCAGTACTTC. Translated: CATDASGVSYEQYF.

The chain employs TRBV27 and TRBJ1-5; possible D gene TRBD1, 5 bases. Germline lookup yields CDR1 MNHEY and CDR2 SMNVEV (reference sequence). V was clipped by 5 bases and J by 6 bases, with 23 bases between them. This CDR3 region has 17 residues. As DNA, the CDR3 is TGTGCCAGCAGTCCCCGCGGAGGGGCATTTGGCGGTCAGCCCCAGCATTTT. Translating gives CASSPRGGAFGGQPQHF.

The CDR3 spells CASSFGQGASGYTF. The CDR3 nucleotides read TGTGCCAGCAGTTTTGGGCAGGGGGCGTCTGGCTACACCTTC. The chain combines TRBV28 with TRBJ1-2; 8 bases match TRBD1. The V gene end was trimmed by 3 bases and the J gene end by 7 bases; junction bases not matched to a gene: 7. The CDR3 runs to 14 residues. Germline values: CDR1 MDHEN, CDR2 SYDVKM.

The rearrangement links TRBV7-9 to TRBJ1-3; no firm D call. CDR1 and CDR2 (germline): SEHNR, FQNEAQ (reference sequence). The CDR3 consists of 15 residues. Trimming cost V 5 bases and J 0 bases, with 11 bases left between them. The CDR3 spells CASSPRAGSGNTIYF. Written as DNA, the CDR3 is TGTGCCAGCAGCCCCCGGGCAGGCTCTGGAAACACCATATATTTT.

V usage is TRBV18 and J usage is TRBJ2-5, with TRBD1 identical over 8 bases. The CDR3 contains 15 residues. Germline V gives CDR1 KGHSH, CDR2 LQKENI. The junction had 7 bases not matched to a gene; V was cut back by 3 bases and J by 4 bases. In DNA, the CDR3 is TGTGCCAGCTCACCCGGGACAGGTTTGGGAGAGACCCAGTACTTC. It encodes CASSPGTGLGETQYF.

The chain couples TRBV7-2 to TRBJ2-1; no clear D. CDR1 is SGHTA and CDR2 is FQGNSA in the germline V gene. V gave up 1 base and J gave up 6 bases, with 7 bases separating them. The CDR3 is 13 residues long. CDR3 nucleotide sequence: TGTGCCAGCAGCTTAGGAAGGACCAATGAGCAGTTCTTC. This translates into CASSLGRTNEQFF. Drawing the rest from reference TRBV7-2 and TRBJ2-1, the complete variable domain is GAGVSQSPSNKVTEKGKDVELRCDPISGHTALYWYRQSLGQGLEFLIYFQGNSAPDKSGLPSDRFSAERTGGSVSTLTIQRTQQEDSAVYLCASSLGRTNEQFFGPGTRLTVL.

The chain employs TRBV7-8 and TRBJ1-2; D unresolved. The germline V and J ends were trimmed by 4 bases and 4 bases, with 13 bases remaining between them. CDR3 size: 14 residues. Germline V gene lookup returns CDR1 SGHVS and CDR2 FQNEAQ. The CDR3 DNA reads TGTGCCAGCAGCTACGAGGGAGGCACCTATGGCTACACCTTC. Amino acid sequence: CASSYEGGTYGYTF. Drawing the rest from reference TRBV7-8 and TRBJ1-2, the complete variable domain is GAGVSQSPRYKVAKRGQDVALRCDPISGHVSLFWYQQALGQGPEFLTYFQNEAQLDKSGLPSDRFFAERPEGSVSTLKIQRTQQEDSAVYLCASSYEGGTYGYTFGSGTRLTVV.

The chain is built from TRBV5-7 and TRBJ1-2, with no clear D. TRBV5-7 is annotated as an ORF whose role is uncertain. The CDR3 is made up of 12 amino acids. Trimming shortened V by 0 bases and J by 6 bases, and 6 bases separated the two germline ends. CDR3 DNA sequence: TGTGCCAGCAGCTTGGGCCCCCATGGCTACACCTTC. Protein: CASSLGPHGYTF.

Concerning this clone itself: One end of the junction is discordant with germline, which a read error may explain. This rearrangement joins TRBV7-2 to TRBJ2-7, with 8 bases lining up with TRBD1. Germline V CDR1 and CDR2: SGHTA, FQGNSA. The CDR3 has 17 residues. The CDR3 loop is CASRLAFDRGSSNEQYF. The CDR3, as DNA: TGTGCCAGCAGATTAGCTTTCGACAGGGGTTCTTCAAACGAGCAGTACTTC.

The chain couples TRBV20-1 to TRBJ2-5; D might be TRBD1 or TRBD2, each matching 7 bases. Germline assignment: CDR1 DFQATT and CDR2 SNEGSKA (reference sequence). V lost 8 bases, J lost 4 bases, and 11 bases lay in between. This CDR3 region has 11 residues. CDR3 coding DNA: TGCAGTTTCAGGGGGGGAGAGACCCAGTACTTC. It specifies CSFRGGETQYF.

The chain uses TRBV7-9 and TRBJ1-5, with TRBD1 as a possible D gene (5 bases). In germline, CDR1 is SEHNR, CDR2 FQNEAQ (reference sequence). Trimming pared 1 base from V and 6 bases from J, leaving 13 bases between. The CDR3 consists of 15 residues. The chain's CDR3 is CASSLGEGSGQPQHF. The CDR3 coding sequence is TGTGCCAGCAGCTTAGGCGAGGGGAGCGGTCAGCCCCAGCATTTT.